Below, 10 T cell receptor beta chains from the same sample are listed, as sequenced in a study of shared clonotypes between healthy human individuals. The protocol was immunoSEQ multiplex PCR, while the TCRdb copy is restricted to in-frame clones and leaves out a portion. This table has around 600,000 clones, about 95% appearing once. As defined, naive CD8 cells were CD45RO-negative and positively selected for CCR7, with terminally differentiated effector memory CD45RA+ cells excluded. The sequencing sample was made of naive CD8+ T cells sorted from blood. The receptors here all came from a woman in her twenties or thirties in good health.

V and J are TRBV28 and TRBJ2-2; 9 bases match TRBD1. The J segment lost 5 bases and the V segment lost 4 bases, leaving 2 bases of the junction unmatched. The CDR3 covers 14 residues. The germline V gene encodes CDR1 MDHEN and CDR2 SYDVKM. The CDR3 DNA follows: TGTGCCAGCAGTTGGACAGGGGAAACCGGGGAGCTGTTTTTT. Encoded protein: CASSWTGETGELFF.

This clone was recorded once. The chain uses TRBV27 and TRBJ2-7; D is tentatively TRBD1 or TRBD2 (6 bases each). CDR3 size: 13 residues. V was trimmed by 8 bases and J by 2 bases, leaving 13 bases between them. CDR1 and CDR2 from the germline V gene are MNHEY and SMNVEV (reference sequence). The CDR3 nucleotides read TGTGCCAGCGGCCGGGGGCAGACCTACGAGCAGTACTTC. It yields the protein CASGRGQTYEQYF.

The J gene is TRBJ2-3, the V gene TRBV5-1, with 11 bases identical to TRBD2. Per germline, CDR1 SGHRS and CDR2 YFSETQ. The V gene end was trimmed by 2 bases and the J gene end by 2 bases; junction bases not matched to a gene: 4. The CDR3 is made up of 16 amino acids. The CDR3 sequence: CASSFRLAGNTDTQYF. The DNA for the CDR3 is TGCGCCAGCAGCTTCAGACTAGCGGGAAACACAGATACGCAGTATTTT.

V is TRBV30 and J is TRBJ2-1, with 16 positions matching TRBD2. CDR1 is GTSNPN and CDR2 is SVGIG in the germline V gene (reference sequence). V shed 2 bases and J 14 bases; nucleotides not matched to a gene: 9. CDR3 size: 15 residues. This CDR3 is CAWSPGLAGGPIEFF. CDR3 coding DNA: TGTGCCTGGAGTCCGGGACTAGCGGGAGGGCCGATAGAGTTCTTC.

The rearrangement uses TRBV19 and TRBJ1-5, with D uncertain. The CDR3 is 13 residues long. V shed 3 bases and J shed 5 bases, with 8 bases lying between them. Germline loops: CDR1 LNHDA, CDR2 SQIVND (reference sequence). CDR3 sequence: CASSIQTDQPQHF. DNA of the CDR3: TGTGCCAGTAGTATTCAGACCGATCAGCCCCAGCATTTT.

The V and J genes are TRBV19 and TRBJ2-7; D is unresolved. V lost 2 bases, J lost 3 bases, and 14 bases lay in between. The germline CDR1 and CDR2 sequences are LNHDA and SQIVND (reference sequence). The CDR3 is made up of 15 amino acids. CDR3 residues: CASSISSYKIYEQYF. CDR3 nucleotides: TGTGCCAGTAGTATATCCTCATATAAGATCTACGAGCAGTACTTC. The variable domain in full, completed from reference TRBV19 and TRBJ2-7, reads DGGITQSPKYLFRKEGQNVTLSCEQNLNHDAMYWYRQDPGQGLRLIYYSQIVNDFQKGDIAEGYSVSREKKESFPLTVTSAQKNPTAFYLCASSISSYKIYEQYFGPGTRLTVT.

J is TRBJ2-5 and V is TRBV29-1, with D possibly being TRBD1 (6 bases). The DNA matches TRBJ2-7 better at its end, which makes the J call doubtful. The CDR3 totals 13 residues. Germline V gene lookup returns CDR1 SQVTM and CDR2 ANQGSEA. DNA of the CDR3: TGCAGCGTTGAATCGACAGGTTCCTACGAGCAGTACTTC. Amino acid sequence: CSVESTGSYEQYF.

The CDR3 bases are TGTGCCAGCAGCCCGGACATAGGGTTCACTGAAGCTTTCTTT. Protein sequence: CASSPDIGFTEAFF. This chain connects TRBV27 to TRBJ1-1; a possible D gene is TRBD1 (5 bases). V was cut by 6 bases and J by 4 bases, with 15 bases left in between. Germline lookup yields CDR1 MNHEY and CDR2 SMNVEV (reference sequence). The CDR3 is 14 residues long.

The CDR3, as DNA: TGTGCCAGCAGCCCAGTGGAGGGCCAAGAGACCCAGTACTTC. This encodes CASSPVEGQETQYF. This sequence joins TRBV7-9 and TRBJ2-5; weak D call: TRBD2 (6 bases). The CDR3 is made up of 14 amino acids. Trimming stripped 5 bases from V and 1 base from J, with 11 bases between. Germline values: CDR1 SEHNR, CDR2 FQNEAQ (reference sequence).

The V and J genes are TRBV27 and TRBJ1-5, with a possible D match to TRBD1 (5 bases). V was clipped by 5 bases and J by 6 bases, with 8 bases between them. The CDR3 has 12 amino acids. The germline V gene has CDR1 MNHEY and CDR2 SMNVEV (reference sequence). CDR3 sequence: CASSAGGQPQHF. The DNA for the CDR3 is TGTGCCAGCAGTGCGGGGGGTCAGCCCCAGCATTTT.